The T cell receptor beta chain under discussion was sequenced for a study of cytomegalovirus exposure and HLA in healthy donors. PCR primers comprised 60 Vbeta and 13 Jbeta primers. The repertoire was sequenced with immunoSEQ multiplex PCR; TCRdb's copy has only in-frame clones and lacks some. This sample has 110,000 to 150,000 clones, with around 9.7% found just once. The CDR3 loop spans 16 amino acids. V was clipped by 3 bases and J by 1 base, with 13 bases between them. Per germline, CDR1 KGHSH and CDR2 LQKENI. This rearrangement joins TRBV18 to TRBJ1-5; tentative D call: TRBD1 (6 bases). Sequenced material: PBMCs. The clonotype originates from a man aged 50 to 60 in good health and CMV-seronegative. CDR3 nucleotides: TGTGCCAGCTCACCGGGGACACCCAGAAGCAATCAGCCCCAGCATTTT. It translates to CASSPGTPRSNQPQHF.